This entry is about one TCR beta chain. Its antigen is currently unknown. Stated time point: week 47, end of study. Doses comprised 300 ug of mutant IDH1 20-mer peptide each, plus topical imiquimod. The record originates from a study of a mutant IDH1 vaccine in newly diagnosed glioma. Turning to the study itself: Receipt of radiotherapy, temozolomide, or both preceded the study, and most received both.

Generated by immunoSEQ multiplex PCR, the TCRdb table keeps only in-frame clones and is missing some. The repertoire has tens of thousands of clones, 80% to 85% of them found once; the top ten carry 3% to 3.5%. Trimming cost V 8 bases and J 4 bases, with 14 bases left between them. Germline CDR1 and CDR2: MNHNS and SASEGT. The CDR3 length is 13 residues. The source is a woman in her forties or fifties with glioma. The chain links TRBV6-1 to TRBJ1-1; D is undetermined. The sample was PBMCs, taken from a glioma patient whose treatment included an IDH1 peptide vaccine. CDR3 amino acids: CASRPSGSTEAFF. In DNA form, the CDR3 reads TGTGCCAGCCGACCCTCAGGAAGCACTGAAGCTTTCTTT.